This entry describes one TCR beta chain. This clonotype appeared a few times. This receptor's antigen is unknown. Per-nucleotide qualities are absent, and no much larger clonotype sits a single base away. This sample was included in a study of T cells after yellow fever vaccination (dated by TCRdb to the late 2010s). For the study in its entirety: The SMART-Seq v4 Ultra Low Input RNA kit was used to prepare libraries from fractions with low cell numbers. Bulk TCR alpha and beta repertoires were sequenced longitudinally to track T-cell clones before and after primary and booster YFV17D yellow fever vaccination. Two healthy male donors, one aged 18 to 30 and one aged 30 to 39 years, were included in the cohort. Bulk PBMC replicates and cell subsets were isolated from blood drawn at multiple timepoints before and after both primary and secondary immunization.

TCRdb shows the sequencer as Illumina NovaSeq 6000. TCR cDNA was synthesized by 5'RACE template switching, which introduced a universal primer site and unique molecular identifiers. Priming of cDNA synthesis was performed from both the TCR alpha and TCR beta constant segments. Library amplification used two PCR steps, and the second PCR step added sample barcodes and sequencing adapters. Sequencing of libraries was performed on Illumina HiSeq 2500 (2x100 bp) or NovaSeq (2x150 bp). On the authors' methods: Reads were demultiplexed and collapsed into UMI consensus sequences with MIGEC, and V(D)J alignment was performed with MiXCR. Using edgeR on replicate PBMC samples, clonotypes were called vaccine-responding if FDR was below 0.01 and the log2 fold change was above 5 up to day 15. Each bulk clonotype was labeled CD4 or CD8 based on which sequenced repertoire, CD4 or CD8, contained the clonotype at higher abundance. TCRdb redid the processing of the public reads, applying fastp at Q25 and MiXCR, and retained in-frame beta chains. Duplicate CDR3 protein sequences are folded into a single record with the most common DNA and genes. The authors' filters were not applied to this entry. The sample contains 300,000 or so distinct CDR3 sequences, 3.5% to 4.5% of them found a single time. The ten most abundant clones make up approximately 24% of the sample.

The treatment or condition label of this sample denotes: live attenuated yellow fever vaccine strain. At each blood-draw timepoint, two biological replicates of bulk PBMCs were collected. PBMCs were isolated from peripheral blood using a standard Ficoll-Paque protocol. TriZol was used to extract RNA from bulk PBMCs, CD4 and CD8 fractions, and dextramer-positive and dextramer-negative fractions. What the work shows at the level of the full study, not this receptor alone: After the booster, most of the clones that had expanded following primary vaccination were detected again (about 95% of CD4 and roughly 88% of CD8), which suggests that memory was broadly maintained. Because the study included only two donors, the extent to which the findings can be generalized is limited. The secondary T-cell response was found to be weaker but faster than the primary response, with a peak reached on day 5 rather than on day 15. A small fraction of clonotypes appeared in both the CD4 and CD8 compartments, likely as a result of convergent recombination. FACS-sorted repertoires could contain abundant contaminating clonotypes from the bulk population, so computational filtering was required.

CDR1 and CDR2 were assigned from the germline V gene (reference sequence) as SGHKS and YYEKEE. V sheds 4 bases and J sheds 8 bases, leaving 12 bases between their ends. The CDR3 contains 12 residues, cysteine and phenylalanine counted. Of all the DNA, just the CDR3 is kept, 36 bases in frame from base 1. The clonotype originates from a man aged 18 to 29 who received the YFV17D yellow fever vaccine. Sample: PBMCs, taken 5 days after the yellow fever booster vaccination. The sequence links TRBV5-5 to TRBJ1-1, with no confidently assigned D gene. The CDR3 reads CASSARGLEAFF. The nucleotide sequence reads TGTGCCAGCAGCGCGCGGGGATTGGAAGCTTTCTTT.